Only a few counts were recorded for the clone carrying this T cell receptor beta chain. The antigen is not known. Germline V gene lookup returns CDR1 SGHDN and CDR2 FVKESK. The CDR3 is 15 residues long. V was trimmed by 2 bases and J by 2 bases, leaving 13 bases between them. The authors amplified TCR beta CDR3 regions from RNA transcripts. The library came from an HTBI-primed first-round RT-PCR and a second-round multiplex PCR. In TCRdb, the multiplex PCR reads were re-called with MiXCR into one record per CDR3 protein. The sample has 350,000 to 400,000 distinct CDR3 sequences, 15% seen once. The record originates from a study of Graves' ophthalmopathy and Graves' hyperthyroidism. Exclusion applied to patients with other autoimmune diseases, uncontrolled infections, pregnancy or lactation. Clinicians made diagnoses from clinical symptoms, serum thyroxine, TRAb, thyroid ultrasound and orbital computed tomography.

Notes on the study in general: Ophthalmopathy progression was predicted with around 71% sensitivity and around 78% specificity. Blood also carried most expanded thyroid clonotypes exceeding 0.001 frequency.

Material for sequencing was peripheral blood. This rearrangement joins TRBV14 to TRBJ2-7, with D tentatively TRBD1 (5 bases). This sequence originates from a woman aged 18-29 years with stable Graves' hyperthyroidism. CDR3: CASSQQGKSTYEQYF. The DNA of the CDR3 is TGTGCCAGCAGCCAACAGGGTAAATCTACCTACGAGCAGTACTTC.